What follows is one TCR beta chain and its context. Regions amplified from RNA transcripts were the TCR beta CDR3 regions. Primed by the HTBI set, a first-round RT-PCR was run on the TCR CDR3. TCRdb re-called the multiplex PCR reads through MiXCR, storing one row per CDR3 protein. The sample consists of about 510,000 distinct CDR3 sequences, around 15% of them appearing once. The data stem from a study of T cells in Graves' hyperthyroidism and ophthalmopathy. Sequenced: blood. The receptor was derived from a woman between 40 and 55 years old with Graves' hyperthyroidism.

CDR3 DNA sequence: TGTGCCAGCAGTTACGTGGCGGGCTTAGCCAAAAACATTCAGTACTTC. This encodes CASSYVAGLAKNIQYF. The chain joins TRBV6-9 to TRBJ2-4; possibly TRBD2 for D (5 bases). Germline CDR1 reads MNHGY; CDR2 reads SVAAGI. This CDR3 has 16 amino acids. Trimming left V 3 bases short and J 0 bases short, with 12 bases between.